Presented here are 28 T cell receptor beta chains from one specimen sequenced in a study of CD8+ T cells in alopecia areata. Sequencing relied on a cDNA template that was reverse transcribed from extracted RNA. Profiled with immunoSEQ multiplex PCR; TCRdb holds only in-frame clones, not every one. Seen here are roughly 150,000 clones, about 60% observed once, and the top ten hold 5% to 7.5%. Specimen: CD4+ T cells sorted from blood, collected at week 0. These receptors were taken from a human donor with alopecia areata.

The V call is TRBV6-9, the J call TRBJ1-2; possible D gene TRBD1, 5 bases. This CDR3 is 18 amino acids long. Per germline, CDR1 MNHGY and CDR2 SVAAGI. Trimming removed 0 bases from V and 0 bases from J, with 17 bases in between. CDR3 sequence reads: CASSYSGCTGQANYGYTF. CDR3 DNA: TGTGCCAGCAGTTATTCTGGGTGTACAGGACAAGCTAACTATGGCTACACCTTC.

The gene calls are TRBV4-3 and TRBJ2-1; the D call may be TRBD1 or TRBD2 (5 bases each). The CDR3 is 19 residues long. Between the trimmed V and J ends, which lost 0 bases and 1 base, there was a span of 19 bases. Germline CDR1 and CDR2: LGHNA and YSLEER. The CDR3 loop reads CASSQDRDPPYSSYNEQFF. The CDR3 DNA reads TGCGCCAGCAGCCAAGATCGGGACCCTCCCTACTCATCCTACAATGAGCAGTTCTTC.

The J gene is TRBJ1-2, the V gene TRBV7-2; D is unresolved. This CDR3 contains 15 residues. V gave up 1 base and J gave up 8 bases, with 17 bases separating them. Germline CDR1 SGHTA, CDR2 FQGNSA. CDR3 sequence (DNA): TGTGCCAGCAGCTTAGAGAGGCAGCGCCCACGCGGCTACACCTTC. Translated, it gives CASSLERQRPRGYTF.

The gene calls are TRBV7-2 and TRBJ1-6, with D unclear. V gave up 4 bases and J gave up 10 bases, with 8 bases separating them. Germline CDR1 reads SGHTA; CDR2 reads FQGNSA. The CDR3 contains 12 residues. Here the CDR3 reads CASSSNASPLHF. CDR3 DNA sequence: TGTGCCAGCAGCTCCAATGCCTCACCCCTCCACTTT.

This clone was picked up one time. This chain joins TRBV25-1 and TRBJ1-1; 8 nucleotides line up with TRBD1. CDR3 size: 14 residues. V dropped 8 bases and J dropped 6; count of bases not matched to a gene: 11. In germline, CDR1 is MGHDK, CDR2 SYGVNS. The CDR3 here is CASGEQGAGAEAFF. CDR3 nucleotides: TGTGCCAGCGGGGAGCAGGGGGCGGGCGCTGAAGCTTTCTTT.

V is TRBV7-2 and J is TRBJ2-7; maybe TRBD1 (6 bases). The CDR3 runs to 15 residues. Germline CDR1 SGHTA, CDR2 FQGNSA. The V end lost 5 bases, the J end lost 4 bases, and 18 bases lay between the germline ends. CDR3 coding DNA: TGTGCCAGCAGCCCGGACAGCTCCCTGGCTTACGAGCAGTACTTC. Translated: CASSPDSSLAYEQYF.

CDR3 in amino acids: CASSEVGANYGYTF. In DNA, the CDR3 is TGTGCCAGCAGTGAAGTAGGAGCTAACTATGGCTACACCTTC. J is TRBJ1-2 and V is TRBV25-1; D gene unclear. Germline CDR1 and CDR2: MGHDK and SYGVNS. The CDR3 consists of 14 residues. Trimming took 2 bases from V and 0 from J, leaving 7 bases between them.

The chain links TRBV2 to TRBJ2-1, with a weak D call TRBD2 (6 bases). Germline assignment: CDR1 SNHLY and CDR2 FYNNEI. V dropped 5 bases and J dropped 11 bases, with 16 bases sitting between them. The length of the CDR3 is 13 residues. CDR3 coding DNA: TGTGCCAGCAGTATAGGGACTGCCGGTCAGCAGTTCTTC. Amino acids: CASSIGTAGQQFF. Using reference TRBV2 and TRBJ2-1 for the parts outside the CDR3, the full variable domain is EPEVTQTPSHQVTQMGQEVILRCVPISNHLYFYWYRQILGQKVEFLVSFYNNEISEKSEIFDDQFSVERPDGSNFTLKIRSTKLEDSAMYFCASSIGTAGQQFFGPGTRLTVL.

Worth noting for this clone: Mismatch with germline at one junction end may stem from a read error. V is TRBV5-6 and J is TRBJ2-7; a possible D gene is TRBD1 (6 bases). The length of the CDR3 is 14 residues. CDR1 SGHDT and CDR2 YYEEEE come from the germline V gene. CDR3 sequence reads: CASTLGPQGYEQYF. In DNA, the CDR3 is TGTGCCAGCACCTTGGGCCCACAGGGCTACGAGCAGTACTTC.

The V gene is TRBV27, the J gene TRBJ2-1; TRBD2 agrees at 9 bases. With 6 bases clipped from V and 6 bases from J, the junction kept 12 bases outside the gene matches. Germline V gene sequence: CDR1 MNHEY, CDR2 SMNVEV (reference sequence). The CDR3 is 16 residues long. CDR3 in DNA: TGTGCCAGCAGATCTCAGAGCGGGGGGCCGGGCAATGAGCAGTTCTTC. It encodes CASRSQSGGPGNEQFF.

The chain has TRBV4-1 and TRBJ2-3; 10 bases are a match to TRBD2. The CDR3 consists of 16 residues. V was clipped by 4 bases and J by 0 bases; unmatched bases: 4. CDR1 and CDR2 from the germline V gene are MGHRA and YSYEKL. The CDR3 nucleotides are TGCGCCAGCAGCCTTACTAGCGGGGCCAGCACAGATACGCAGTATTTT. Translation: CASSLTSGASTDTQYF.

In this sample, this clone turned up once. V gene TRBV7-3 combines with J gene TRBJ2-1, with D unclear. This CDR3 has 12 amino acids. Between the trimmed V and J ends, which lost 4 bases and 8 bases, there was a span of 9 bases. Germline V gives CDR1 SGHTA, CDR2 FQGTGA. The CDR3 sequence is CASSSTPDEQFF. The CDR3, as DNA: TGTGCCAGCAGCTCCACCCCCGATGAGCAGTTCTTC.

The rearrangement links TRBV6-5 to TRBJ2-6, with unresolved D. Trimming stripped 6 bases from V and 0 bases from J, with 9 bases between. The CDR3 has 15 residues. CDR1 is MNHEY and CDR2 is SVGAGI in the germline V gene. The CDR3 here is CASRPTNSGANVLTF. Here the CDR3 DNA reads TGTGCCAGCAGGCCCACTAACTCTGGGGCCAACGTCCTGACTTTC.

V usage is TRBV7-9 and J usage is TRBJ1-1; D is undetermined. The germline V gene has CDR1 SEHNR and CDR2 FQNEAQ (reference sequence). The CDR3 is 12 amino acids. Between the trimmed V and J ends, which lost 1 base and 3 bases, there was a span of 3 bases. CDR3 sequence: CASSLVDTEAFF. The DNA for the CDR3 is TGTGCCAGCAGCTTAGTAGACACTGAAGCTTTCTTT.

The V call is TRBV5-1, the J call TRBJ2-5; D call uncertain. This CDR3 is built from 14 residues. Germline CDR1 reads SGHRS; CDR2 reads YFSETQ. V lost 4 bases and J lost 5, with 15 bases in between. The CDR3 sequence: CASSVGVSKETQYF. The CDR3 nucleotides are TGCGCCAGCAGCGTGGGTGTTTCGAAGGAGACCCAGTACTTC.

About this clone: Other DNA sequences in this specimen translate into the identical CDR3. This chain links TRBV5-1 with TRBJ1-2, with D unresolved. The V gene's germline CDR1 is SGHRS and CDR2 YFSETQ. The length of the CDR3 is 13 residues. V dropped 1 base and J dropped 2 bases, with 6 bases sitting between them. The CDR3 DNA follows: TGCGCCAGCAGCTTGCCGGGGAACTATGGCTACACCTTC. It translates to CASSLPGNYGYTF.

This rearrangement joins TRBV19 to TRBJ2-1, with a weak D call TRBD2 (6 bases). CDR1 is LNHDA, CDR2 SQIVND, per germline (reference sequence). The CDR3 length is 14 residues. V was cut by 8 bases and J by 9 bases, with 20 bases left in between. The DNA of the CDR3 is TGTGCCAGTCAGAAAGCACTGATGGGAGGTGAGCAGTTCTTC. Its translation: CASQKALMGGEQFF.

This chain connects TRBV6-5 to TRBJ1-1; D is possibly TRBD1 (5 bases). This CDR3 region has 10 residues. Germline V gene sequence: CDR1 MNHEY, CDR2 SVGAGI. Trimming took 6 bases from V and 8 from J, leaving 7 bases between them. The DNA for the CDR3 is TGTGCCAGCAGAGAGGGGGAAGCTTTCTTT. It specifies CASREGEAFF.

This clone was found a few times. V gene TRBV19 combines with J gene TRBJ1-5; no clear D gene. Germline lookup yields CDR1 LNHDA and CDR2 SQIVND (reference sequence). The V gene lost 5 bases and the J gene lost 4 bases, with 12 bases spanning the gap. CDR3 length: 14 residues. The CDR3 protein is CASSFEGLNQPQHF. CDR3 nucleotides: TGTGCCAGTAGTTTTGAGGGCCTTAATCAGCCCCAGCATTTT.

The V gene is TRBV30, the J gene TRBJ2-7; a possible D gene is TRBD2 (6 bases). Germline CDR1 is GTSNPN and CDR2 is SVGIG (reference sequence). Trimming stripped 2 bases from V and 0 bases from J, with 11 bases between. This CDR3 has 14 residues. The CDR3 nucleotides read TGTGCCTGGAGTAACGGGGGATTCTCCTACGAGCAGTACTTC. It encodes CAWSNGGFSYEQYF.

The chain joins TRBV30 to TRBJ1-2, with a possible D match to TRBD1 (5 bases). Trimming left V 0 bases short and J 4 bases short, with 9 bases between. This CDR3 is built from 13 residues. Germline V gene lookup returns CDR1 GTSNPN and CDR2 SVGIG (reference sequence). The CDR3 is CAWSVGRAYGYTF. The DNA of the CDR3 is TGTGCCTGGAGTGTCGGCAGGGCCTATGGCTACACCTTC.

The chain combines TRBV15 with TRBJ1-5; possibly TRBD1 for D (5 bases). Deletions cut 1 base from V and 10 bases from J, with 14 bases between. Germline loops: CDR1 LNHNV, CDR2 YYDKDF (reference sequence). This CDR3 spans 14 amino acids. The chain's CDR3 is CATSRGGTRDPQHF. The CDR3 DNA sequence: TGTGCCACCAGCAGAGGGGGGACGCGCGATCCCCAGCATTTT.

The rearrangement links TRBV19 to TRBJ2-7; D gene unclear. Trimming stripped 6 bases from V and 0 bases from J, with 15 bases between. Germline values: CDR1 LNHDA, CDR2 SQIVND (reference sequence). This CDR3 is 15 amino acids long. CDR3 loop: CASSLSADSSYEQYF. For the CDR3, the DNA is TGTGCCAGTAGCTTGTCGGCGGATAGCTCCTACGAGCAGTACTTC.

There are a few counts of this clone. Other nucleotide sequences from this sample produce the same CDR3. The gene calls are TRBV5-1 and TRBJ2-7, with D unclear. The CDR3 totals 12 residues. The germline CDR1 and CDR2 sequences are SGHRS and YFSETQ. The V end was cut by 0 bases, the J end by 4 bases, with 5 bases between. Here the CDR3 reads CASSLGGYEQYF. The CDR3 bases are TGCGCCAGCAGCTTGGGGGGTTACGAGCAGTACTTC.

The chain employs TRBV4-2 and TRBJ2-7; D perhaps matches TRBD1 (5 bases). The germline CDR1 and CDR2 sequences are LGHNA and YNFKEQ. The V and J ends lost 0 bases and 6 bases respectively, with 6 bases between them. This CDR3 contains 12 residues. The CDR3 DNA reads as TGTGCCAGCAGCCAAGATAGGGGCGAGCAGTACTTC. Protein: CASSQDRGEQYF.

The chain's CDR3 is CASSPDRTSGANVLTF. CDR3 bases: TGTGCCAGCAGCCCTGACAGGACCTCTGGGGCCAACGTCCTGACTTTC. The V call is TRBV11-2, the J call TRBJ2-6, with D tentatively TRBD1 (6 bases). Trimming removed 5 bases from V and 0 bases from J, with 11 bases in between. The CDR3 has 16 residues. CDR1 and CDR2 from the germline V gene are SGHAT and FQNNGV.

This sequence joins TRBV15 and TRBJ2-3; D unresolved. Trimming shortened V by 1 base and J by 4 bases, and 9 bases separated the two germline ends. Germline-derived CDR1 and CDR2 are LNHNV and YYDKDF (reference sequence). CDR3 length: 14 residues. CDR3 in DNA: TGTGCCACCAGCAGAGCAATTCTAGCAGATACGCAGTATTTT. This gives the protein CATSRAILADTQYF.

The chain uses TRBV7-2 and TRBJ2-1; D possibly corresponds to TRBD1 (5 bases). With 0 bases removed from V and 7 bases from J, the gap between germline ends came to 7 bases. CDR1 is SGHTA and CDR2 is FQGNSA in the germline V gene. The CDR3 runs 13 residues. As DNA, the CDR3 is TGTGCCAGCAGCTTAGCCAGGGTGAATGAGCAGTTCTTC. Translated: CASSLARVNEQFF.